The entry that follows covers one TCR beta chain sequence. Its cognate antigen is unknown. The protocol was immunoSEQ multiplex PCR, while the TCRdb copy is restricted to in-frame clones and leaves out a portion. Among some 2.3 million clones, more than 85% were seen once, and the ten largest hold roughly 0.36%. The data are from a study of shared clonotypes between healthy human individuals. With V trimmed by 7 bases and J by 4 bases, 5 bases remained unmatched. This CDR3 has 13 amino acids. From germline, CDR1 is MGHDK and CDR2 SYGVNS. General observations from the study: Generation probability values for non-shared clonotypes were lower than those for clonotypes shared by all four donors.

This chain links TRBV25-1 with TRBJ1-1, with TRBD1 identical over 8 bases. The TCR sequence derives from a man younger than 35 in good health. Some clones in this sample may be carry-over from other donors' samples. Sequenced sample: naive CD4+ T cells from PBMCs. Subset indicated: CD45RA+ positively selected. The CDR3 coding sequence is TGTGCCAGCAAAGGACAGGGCGTCACTGAAGCTTTCTTT. Its translation is CASKGQGVTEAFF.